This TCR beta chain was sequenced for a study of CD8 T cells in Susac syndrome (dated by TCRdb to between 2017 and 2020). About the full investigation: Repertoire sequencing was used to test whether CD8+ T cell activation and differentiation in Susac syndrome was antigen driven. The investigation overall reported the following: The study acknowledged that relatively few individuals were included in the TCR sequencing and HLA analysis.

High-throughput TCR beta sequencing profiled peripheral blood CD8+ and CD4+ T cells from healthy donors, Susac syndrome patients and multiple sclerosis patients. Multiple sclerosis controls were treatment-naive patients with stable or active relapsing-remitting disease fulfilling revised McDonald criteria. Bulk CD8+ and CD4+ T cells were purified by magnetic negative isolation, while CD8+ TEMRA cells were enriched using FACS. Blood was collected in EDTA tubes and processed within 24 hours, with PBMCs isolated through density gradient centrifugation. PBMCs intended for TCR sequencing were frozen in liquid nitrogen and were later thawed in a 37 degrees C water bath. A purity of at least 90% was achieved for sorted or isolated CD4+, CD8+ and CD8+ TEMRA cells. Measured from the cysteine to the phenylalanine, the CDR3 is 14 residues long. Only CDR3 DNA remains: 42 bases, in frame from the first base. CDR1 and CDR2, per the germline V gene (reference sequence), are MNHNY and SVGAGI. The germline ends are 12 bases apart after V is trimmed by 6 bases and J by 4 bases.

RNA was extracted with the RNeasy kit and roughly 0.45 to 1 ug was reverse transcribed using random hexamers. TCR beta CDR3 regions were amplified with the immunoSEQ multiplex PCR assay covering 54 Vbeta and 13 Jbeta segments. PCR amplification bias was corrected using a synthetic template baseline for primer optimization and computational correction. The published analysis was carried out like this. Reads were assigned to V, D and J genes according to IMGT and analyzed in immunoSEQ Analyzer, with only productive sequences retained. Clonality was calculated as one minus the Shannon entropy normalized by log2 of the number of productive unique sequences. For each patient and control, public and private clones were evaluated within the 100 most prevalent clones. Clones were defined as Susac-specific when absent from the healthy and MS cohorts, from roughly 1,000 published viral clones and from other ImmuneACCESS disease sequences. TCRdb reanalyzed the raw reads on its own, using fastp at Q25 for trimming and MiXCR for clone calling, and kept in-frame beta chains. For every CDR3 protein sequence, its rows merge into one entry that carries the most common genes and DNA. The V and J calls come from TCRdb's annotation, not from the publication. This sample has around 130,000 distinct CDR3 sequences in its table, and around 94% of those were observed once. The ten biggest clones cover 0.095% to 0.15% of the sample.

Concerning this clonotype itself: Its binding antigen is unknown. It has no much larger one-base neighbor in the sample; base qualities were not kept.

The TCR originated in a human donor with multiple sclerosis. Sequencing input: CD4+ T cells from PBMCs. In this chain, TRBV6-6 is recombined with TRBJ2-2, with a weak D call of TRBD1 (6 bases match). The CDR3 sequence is CASSRDIITGELFF. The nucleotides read TGTGCCAGCAGCCGGGACATTATCACCGGGGAGCTGTTTTTT.